This T cell receptor beta chain was profiled in a study of cytomegalovirus exposure and HLA in healthy donors. Background on the study: Both the roughly 120 validation repertoires and the approximately 670 first-cohort repertoires used the same platform, as reported by a later analysis.

The method was immunoSEQ multiplex PCR; TCRdb's version includes in-frame clones alone and lacks a portion of them. The sample records 55,000 to 85,000 clones, 94% being singletons. Comment on this clone: The antigen remains undetermined.

Study-level results: TCR clusters originating in the first cohort tended to co-occur in the approximately 130 validation repertoires, according to a later analysis.

The material sequenced was PBMCs. The TCR comes from a woman under 30 in good health and CMV-seronegative.

The CDR3 DNA is TGTGCCAGCAGCCAAAACTATGGCTACACCTTC. This gives the protein CASSQNYGYTF. The genes are TRBV7-2 and TRBJ1-2; D is ambiguous. Germline loops: CDR1 SGHTA, CDR2 FQGNSA. The CDR3 has 11 amino acids. The V gene lost 5 bases and the J gene lost 2 bases, with 3 bases spanning the gap.